One and the same sample provided the 10 T cell receptor beta chains below, sequenced in a study of blood T cell repertoires in COVID-19. The protocol was immunoSEQ multiplex PCR, while the TCRdb copy is restricted to in-frame clones and leaves out a portion. The sample lists 150,000 to 200,000 clones, almost 80% occurring once. The sample taken for sequencing was PBMCs or T cells enriched from blood (not recorded which). These receptors all stem from a woman between 45 and 65 years old who had recovered from COVID-19.

The chain carries TRBV7-9 and TRBJ1-3, with TRBD1 identical over 12 bases. J was trimmed by 6 bases and V by 5 bases; bases with no gene match: 5. Germline V gene data show CDR1 as SEHNR and CDR2 as FQNEAQ (reference sequence). The CDR3 has 15 amino acids. CDR3 loop: CASSPGQGAKNTIYF. The CDR3 DNA is TGTGCCAGCAGCCCGGGACAGGGGGCTAAAAACACCATATATTTT.

This clone has just a few counts. This chain links TRBV13 with TRBJ2-7; 7 nucleotides line up with TRBD2. V trimming: 0 bases; J trimming: 0 bases; junction bases outside the gene matches: 5. The CDR3 contains 16 residues. CDR1 and CDR2 (germline): PRHDT, FYEKMQ (reference sequence). The CDR3 region is CASSLGWTRGSYEQYF. The CDR3 DNA reads as TGTGCCAGCAGCTTAGGGTGGACTAGAGGCTCCTACGAGCAGTACTTC.

This clone showed up just once. J is TRBJ2-1 and V is TRBV28; the match to TRBD2 covers 13 bases. The CDR3 length is 17 residues. Per the germline V gene, CDR1 is MDHEN and CDR2 is SYDVKM. With 10 bases clipped from V and 8 bases from J, the junction kept 17 bases outside the gene matches. The CDR3 DNA sequence: TGTGCCACTCGTACTGGGGGTGTCACTAGCGGGAGGGATGAGCAGTTCTTC. Translation: CATRTGGVTSGRDEQFF. Variable domain in full (rest from reference TRBV28 and TRBJ2-1): DVKVTQSSRYLVKRTGEKVFLECVQDMDHENMFWYRQDPGLGLRLIYFSYDVKMKEKGDIPEGYSVSREKKERFSLILESASTNQTSMYLCATRTGGVTSGRDEQFFGPGTRLTVL.

The chain carries TRBV5-4 and TRBJ2-2, with a weak D call TRBD2 (6 bases). Trimming removed 5 bases from V and 4 bases from J, with 12 bases in between. CDR3 size: 14 residues. In germline, CDR1 is SGHNT, CDR2 YYREEE (reference sequence). CDR3 nucleotide sequence: TGTGCCAGCAGTCGGGAGCTAGGCACCGGGGAGCTGTTTTTT. This codes for CASSRELGTGELFF.

In this sample, this clone turned up once. The chain is built from TRBV6-2 or TRBV6-3 and TRBJ2-7; TRBD1 matches at 9 bases. This CDR3 is built from 14 residues. J gave up 2 bases and V 5 bases, and 4 bases lay outside the gene matches. Germline CDR1 is MNHEY and CDR2 is SVGEGT. The CDR3 protein is CASSTGTGTYEQYF. The CDR3 nucleotides are TGTGCCAGCAGTACCGGGACAGGGACCTACGAGCAGTACTTC.

This clone turned up a few times. The chain employs TRBV3-1 (or the pseudogene TRBV3-2) and TRBJ2-7, with 8 nucleotides matching TRBD2. The ends lost 1 base at V and 3 bases at J; junction bases unmatched: 17. Germline V gene sequence: CDR1 LGHDT, CDR2 YNNKEL (reference sequence). The CDR3 contains 19 residues. Here the CDR3 reads CASSQATHLRGRTNYEQYF. The DNA of the CDR3 is TGTGCCAGCAGCCAAGCCACCCATTTGCGCGGGAGGACAAACTACGAGCAGTACTTC.

This clone showed up just a few times. This chain joins TRBV3-1 (or the pseudogene TRBV3-2) and TRBJ1-1; a weak D match, TRBD1 (5 bases). CDR1 and CDR2 (germline): LGHDT, YNNKEL (reference sequence). The CDR3 runs to 13 residues. Between the trimmed V and J ends, which lost 3 bases and 8 bases, there was a span of 13 bases. CDR3 in amino acids: CASSHRGVGEAFF. The CDR3 DNA sequence: TGTGCCAGCAGCCACCGGGGGGTTGGCGAAGCTTTCTTT.

This clone appeared a few times. The V and J genes are TRBV7-6 and TRBJ2-1; 9 positions match TRBD2. The CDR3 is 22 amino acids. Germline V gene data show CDR1 as SGHVS and CDR2 as FNYEAQ. Trimming cost V 5 bases and J 0 bases; bases outside gene matches: 23. Here the CDR3 reads CASSRPVSDKTSGPSSYNEQFF. The CDR3 nucleotides are TGTGCCAGCAGCCGCCCTGTTTCAGATAAGACTAGCGGTCCGAGCTCCTACAATGAGCAGTTCTTC.

This chain's CDR3 is CASSERQDSYEQYF. CDR3 DNA: TGTGCCAGCAGCGAGCGACAGGACTCCTACGAGCAGTACTTC. The rearrangement uses TRBV7-9 and TRBJ2-7, with D possibly TRBD1 on 6 matching bases. The CDR3 runs to 14 residues. CDR1 is SEHNR, CDR2 FQNEAQ, per germline (reference sequence). V was clipped by 5 bases and J by 0 bases, with 11 bases between them.

This clone has a count of ten or more. For the CDR3, the DNA is TGTGCCATCAGTGCCGGACTGAGCATGAACACTGAAGCTTTCTTT. Its protein product is CAISAGLSMNTEAFF. This chain joins TRBV10-3 and TRBJ1-1; no firm D call. The CDR3 has 15 residues. V was pared by 4 bases and J by 0 bases, with 12 bases between. Germline CDR1 ENHRY, CDR2 SYGVKD.